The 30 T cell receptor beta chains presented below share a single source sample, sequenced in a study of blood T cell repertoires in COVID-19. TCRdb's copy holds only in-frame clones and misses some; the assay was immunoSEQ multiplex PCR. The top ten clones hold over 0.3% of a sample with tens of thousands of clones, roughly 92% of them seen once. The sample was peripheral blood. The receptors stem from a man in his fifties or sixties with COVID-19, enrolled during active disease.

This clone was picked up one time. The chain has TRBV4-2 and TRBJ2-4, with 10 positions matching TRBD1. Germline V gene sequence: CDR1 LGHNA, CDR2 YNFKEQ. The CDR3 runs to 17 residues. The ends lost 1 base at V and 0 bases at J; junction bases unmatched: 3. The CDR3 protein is CASSQGRDRGAKNIQYF. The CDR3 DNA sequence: TGTGCCAGCAGCCAAGGTCGGGACAGGGGAGCCAAAAACATTCAGTACTTC.

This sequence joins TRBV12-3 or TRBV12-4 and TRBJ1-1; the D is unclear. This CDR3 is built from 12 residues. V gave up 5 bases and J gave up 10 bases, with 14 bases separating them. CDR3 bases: TGTGCCAGCAGTAGCCCCCCCGGGGTAGCTTTCTTT. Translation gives CASSSPPGVAFF.

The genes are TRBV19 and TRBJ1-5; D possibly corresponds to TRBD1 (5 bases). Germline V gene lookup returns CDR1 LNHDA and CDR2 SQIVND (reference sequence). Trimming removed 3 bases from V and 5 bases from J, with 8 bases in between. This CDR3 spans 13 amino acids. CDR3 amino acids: CASSMQGYQPQHF. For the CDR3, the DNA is TGTGCCAGTAGTATGCAGGGCTATCAGCCCCAGCATTTT.

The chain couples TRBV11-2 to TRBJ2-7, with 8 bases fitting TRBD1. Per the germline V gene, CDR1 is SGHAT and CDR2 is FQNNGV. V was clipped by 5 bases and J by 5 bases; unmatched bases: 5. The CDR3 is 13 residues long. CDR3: CASSLDRDHEQYF. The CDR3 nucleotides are TGTGCCAGCAGCCTGGACAGGGACCACGAGCAGTACTTC.

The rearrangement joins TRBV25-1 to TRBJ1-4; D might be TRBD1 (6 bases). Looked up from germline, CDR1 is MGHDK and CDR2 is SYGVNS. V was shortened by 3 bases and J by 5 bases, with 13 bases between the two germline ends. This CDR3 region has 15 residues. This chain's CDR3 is CASSDPGTRNEKLFF. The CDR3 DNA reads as TGTGCCAGCAGTGACCCCGGGACACGAAATGAAAAACTGTTTTTT.

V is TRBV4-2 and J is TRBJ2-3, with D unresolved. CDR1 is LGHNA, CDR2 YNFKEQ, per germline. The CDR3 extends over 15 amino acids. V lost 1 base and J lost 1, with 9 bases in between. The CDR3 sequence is CASSQALVRTDTQYF. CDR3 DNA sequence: TGTGCCAGCAGCCAAGCGTTAGTACGCACAGATACGCAGTATTTT.

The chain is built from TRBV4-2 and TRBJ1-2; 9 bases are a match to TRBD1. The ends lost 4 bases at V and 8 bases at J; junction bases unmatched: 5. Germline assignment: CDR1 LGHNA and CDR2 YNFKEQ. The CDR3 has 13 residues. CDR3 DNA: TGTGCCAGCAGCCTGACAGGGGGGGCCGGCTACACCTTC. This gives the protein CASSLTGGAGYTF.

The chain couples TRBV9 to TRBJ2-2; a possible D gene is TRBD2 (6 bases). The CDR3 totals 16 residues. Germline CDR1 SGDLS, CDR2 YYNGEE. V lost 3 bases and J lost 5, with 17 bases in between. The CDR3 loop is CASSGSGGVVTGELFF. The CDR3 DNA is TGTGCCAGCAGCGGTTCCGGAGGGGTCGTGACCGGGGAGCTGTTTTTT.

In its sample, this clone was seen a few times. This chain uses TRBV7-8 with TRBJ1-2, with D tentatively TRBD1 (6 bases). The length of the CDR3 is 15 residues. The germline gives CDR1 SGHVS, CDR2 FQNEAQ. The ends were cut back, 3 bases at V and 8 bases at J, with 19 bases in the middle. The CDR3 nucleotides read TGTGCCAGCAGCTTGGGGGCAGGGCGTGTTGGAGGCTACACCTTC. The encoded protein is CASSLGAGRVGGYTF. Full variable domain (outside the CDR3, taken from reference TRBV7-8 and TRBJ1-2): GAGVSQSPRYKVAKRGQDVALRCDPISGHVSLFWYQQALGQGPEFLTYFQNEAQLDKSGLPSDRFFAERPEGSVSTLKIQRTQQEDSAVYLCASSLGAGRVGGYTFGSGTRLTVV.

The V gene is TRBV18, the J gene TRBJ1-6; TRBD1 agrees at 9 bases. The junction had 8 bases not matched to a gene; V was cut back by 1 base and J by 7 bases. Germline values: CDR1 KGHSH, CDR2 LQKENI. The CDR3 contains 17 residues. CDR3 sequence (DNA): TGTGCCAGCTCACCACGCCGGGACAGGGACTTCAATTCACCCCTCCACTTT. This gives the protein CASSPRRDRDFNSPLHF.

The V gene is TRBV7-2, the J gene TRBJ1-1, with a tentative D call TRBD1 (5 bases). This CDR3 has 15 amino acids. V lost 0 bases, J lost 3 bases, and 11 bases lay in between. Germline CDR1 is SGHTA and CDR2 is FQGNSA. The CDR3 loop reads CASSLAAGLDTEAFF. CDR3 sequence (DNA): TGTGCCAGCAGCTTAGCGGCAGGGCTGGACACTGAAGCTTTCTTT. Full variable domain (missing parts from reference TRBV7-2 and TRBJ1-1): GAGVSQSPSNKVTEKGKDVELRCDPISGHTALYWYRQSLGQGLEFLIYFQGNSAPDKSGLPSDRFSAERTGGSVSTLTIQRTQQEDSAVYLCASSLAAGLDTEAFFGQGTRLTVV.

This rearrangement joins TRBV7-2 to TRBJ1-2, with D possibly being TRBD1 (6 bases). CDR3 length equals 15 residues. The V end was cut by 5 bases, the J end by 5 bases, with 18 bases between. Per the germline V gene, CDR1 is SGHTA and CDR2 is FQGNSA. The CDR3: CASSPNRIQGYGYTF. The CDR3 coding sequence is TGTGCCAGCAGCCCTAACAGGATTCAGGGGTATGGCTACACCTTC.

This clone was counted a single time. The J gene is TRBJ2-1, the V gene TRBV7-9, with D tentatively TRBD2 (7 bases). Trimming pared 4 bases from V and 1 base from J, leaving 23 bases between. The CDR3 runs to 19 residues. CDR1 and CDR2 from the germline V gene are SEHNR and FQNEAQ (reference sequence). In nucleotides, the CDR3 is TGTGCCAGCAGCTCCCAGGCCGTCTCTCGGGGGGCTTCCTACAATGAGCAGTTCTTC. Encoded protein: CASSSQAVSRGASYNEQFF.

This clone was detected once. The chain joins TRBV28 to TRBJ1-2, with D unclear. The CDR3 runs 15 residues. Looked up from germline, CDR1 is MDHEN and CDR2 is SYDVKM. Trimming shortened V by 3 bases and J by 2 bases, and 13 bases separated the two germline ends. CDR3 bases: TGTGCCAGCAGTTTTAGGAAGGGAGGGAACTATGGCTACACCTTC. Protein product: CASSFRKGGNYGYTF.

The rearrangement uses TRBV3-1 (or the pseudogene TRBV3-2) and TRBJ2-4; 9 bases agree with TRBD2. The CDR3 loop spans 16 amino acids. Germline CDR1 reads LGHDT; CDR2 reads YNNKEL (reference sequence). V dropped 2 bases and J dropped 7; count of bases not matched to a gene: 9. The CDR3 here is CASSQIAGATSNIQYF. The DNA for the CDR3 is TGTGCCAGCAGCCAAATAGCGGGAGCAACGTCGAACATTCAGTACTTC.

The CDR3 coding sequence is TGTGCCAGCAGTTACGGCGGGAGCGGTTTACCAGATACGCAGTATTTT. Protein: CASSYGGSGLPDTQYF. The gene calls are TRBV6-6 and TRBJ2-3, with TRBD2 matching over 7 bases. CDR3 length: 16 amino acids. Unmatched junction bases numbered 9, after V lost 2 bases and J lost 4 bases. Germline V gene data show CDR1 as MNHNY and CDR2 as SVGAGI (reference sequence).

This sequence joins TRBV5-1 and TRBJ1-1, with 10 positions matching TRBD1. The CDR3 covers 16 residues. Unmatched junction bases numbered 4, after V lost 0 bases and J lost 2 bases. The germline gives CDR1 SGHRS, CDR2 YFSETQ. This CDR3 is CASSLGQGAGNTEAFF. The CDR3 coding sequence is TGCGCCAGCAGCTTGGGACAGGGGGCAGGAAACACTGAAGCTTTCTTT.

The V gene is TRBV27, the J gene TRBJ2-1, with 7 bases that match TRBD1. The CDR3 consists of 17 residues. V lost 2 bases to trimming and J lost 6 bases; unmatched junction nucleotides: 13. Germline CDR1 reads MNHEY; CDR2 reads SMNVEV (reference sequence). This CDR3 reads CASSLRPDRVSPNEQFF. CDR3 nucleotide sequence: TGTGCCAGCAGTTTAAGACCAGACAGGGTGAGCCCCAATGAGCAGTTCTTC.

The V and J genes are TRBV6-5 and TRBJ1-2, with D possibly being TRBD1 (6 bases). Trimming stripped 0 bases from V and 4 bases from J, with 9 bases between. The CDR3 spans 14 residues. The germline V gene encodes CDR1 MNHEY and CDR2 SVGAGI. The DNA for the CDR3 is TGTGCCAGCAGTTACTCGGCAGGGGCCTATGGCTACACCTTC. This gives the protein CASSYSAGAYGYTF.

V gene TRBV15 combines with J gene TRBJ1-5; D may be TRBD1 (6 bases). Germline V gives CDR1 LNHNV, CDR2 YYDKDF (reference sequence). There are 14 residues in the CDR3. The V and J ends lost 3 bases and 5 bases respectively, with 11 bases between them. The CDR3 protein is CATSSRQAYQPQHF. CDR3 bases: TGTGCCACCAGCAGCCGACAGGCTTATCAGCCCCAGCATTTT.

CDR3 protein: CATSLGGYQPQHF. DNA of the CDR3: TGTGCCACCAGTCTAGGGGGCTATCAGCCCCAGCATTTT. This chain connects TRBV24-1 to TRBJ1-5; 7 nucleotides agree with TRBD1. The length of the CDR3 is 13 residues. Trimming at V came to 6 bases and at J to 5 bases, leaving 3 bases not matched to a gene. Germline V gene sequence: CDR1 KGHDR, CDR2 SFDVKD.

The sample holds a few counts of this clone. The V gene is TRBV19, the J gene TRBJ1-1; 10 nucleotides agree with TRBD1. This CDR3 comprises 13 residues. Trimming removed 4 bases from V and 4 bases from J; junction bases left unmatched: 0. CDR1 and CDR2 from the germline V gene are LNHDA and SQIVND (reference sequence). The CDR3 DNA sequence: TGTGCCAGTAGTAGGACAGGGGGCACTGAAGCTTTCTTT. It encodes CASSRTGGTEAFF.

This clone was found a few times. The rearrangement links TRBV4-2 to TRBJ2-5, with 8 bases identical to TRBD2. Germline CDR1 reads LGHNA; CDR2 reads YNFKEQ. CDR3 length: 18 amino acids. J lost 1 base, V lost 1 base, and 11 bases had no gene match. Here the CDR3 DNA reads TGTGCCAGCAGCCAAGTCCCCCTTAGCGGGGACATCCAAGAGACCCAGTACTTC. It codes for CASSQVPLSGDIQETQYF.

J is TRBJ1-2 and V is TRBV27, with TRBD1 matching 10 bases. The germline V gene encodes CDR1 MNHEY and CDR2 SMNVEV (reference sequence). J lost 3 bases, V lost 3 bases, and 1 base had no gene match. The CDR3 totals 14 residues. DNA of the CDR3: TGTGCCAGCAGTTTGACAGGGGGCTACTATGGCTACACCTTC. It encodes CASSLTGGYYGYTF.

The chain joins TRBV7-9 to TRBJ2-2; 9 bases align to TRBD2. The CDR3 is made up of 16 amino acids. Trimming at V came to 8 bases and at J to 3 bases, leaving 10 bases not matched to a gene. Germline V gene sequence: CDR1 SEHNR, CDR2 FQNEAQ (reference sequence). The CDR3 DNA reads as TGTGCCAGCGGGACCCTAGCGGGAAAATACACCGGGGAGCTGTTTTTT. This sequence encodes CASGTLAGKYTGELFF.

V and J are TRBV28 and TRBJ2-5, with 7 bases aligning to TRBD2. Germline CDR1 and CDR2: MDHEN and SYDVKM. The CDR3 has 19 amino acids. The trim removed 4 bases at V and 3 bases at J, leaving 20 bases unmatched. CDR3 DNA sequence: TGTGCCAGCAGTTCCTTCCTAACAAGTTTAGCGGGCACCAAAGAGACCCAGTACTTC. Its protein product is CASSSFLTSLAGTKETQYF.

CDR3: CASSPTKNTGELFF. In nucleotides, the CDR3 is TGTGCCAGCAGCCCGACTAAGAACACCGGGGAGCTGTTTTTT. The rearrangement uses TRBV25-1 and TRBJ2-2; the D gene is possibly TRBD2 (5 bases). Germline-derived CDR1 and CDR2 are MGHDK and SYGVNS. Trimming left V 6 bases short and J 1 base short, with 9 bases between. The CDR3 loop spans 14 amino acids.

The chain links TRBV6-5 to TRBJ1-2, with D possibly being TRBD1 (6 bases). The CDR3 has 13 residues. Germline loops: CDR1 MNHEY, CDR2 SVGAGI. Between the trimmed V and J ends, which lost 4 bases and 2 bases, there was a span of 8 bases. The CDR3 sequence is CASSSGVNYGYTF. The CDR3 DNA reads TGTGCCAGCAGTTCAGGGGTAAACTATGGCTACACCTTC.

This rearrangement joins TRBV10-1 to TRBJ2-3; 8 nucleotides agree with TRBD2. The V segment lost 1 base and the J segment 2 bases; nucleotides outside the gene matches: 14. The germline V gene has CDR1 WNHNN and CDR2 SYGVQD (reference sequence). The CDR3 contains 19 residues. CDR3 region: CASSEYGRALDRFTDTQYF. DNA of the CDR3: TGCGCCAGCAGTGAGTACGGGAGGGCCCTAGATCGGTTCACAGATACGCAGTATTTT.

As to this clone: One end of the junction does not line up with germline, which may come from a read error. CDR3 coding DNA: TGTGCCAGCAGGTACTCGGGACAGCCCTACGAGCAGTACTTC. The encoded protein is CASRYSGQPYEQYF. This chain joins TRBV6-5 and TRBJ2-7; 7 bases agree with TRBD1. CDR1 is MNHEY, CDR2 SVGAGI, per germline. The CDR3 is 14 residues long.